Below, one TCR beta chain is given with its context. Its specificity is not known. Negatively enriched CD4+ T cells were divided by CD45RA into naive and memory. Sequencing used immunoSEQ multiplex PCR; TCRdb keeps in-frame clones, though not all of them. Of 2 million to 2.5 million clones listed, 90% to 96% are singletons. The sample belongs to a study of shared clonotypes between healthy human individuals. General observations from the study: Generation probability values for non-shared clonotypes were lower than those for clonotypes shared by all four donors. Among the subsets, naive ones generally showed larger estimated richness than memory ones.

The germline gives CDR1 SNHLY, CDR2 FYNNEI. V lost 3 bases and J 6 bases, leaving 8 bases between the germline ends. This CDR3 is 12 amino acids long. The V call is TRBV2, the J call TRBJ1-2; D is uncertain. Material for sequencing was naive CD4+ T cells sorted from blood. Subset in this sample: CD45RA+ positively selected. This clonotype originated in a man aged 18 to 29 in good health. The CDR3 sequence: CASSDPVDGYTF. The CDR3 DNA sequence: TGTGCCAGCAGTGACCCTGTTGATGGCTACACCTTC.